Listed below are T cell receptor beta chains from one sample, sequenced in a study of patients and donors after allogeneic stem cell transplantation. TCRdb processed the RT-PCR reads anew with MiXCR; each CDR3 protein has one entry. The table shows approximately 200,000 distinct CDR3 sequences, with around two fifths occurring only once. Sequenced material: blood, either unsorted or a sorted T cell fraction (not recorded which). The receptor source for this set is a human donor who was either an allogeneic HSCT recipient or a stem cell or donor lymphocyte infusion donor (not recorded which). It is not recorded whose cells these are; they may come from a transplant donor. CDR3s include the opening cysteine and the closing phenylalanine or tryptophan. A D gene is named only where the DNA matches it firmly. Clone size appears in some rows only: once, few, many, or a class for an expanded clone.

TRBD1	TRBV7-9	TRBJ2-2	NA	TGTGCCAGCAGACCACAGGGGGCCGGGGAGCTGTTTTTT	CASRPQGAGELFF
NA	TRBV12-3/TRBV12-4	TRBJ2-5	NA	TGTGCCAGCAGTTTGAAGCGGCGAGAGACCCAGTACTTC	CASSLKRRETQYF
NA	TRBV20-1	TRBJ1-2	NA	TGCAGTGCCAGAGGAAGAGGGGACGGAAGGAATGGCTACACCTTC	CSARGRGDGRNGYTF
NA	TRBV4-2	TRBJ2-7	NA	TGTGCCAGCAGCCAAGACCAACGATGGACATCCTACGAGCAGTACTTC	CASSQDQRWTSYEQYF
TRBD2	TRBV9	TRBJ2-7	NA	TGTGCCAGCAGCGTAGGGACTAGCGGGAGCCACGAGCAGTACTTC	CASSVGTSGSHEQYF
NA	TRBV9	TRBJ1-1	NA	TGTGCCAGCAGCGTGGGATTCGGGGGGGCTCTTACTGAAGCTTTCTTT	CASSVGFGGALTEAFF
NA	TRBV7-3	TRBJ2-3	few	TGTGCCAGCAGCTTGACCGGACCCCCAGATACGCAGTATTTT	CASSLTGPPDTQYF
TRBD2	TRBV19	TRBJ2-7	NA	TGTGCCAGTAGTATTCGCGGGAGGGCGGACGAGCAGTACTTC	CASSIRGRADEQYF
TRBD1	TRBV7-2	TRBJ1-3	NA	TGTGCCAGCAGCTTAATAGGGACAGGGGATGTCCCTGGAAACACCATATATTTT	CASSLIGTGDVPGNTIYF
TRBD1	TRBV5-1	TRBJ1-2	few	TGCGCCAGCAGCCGGGGACAGGGGGACTATGGCTACACCTTC	CASSRGQGDYGYTF
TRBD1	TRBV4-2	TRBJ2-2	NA	TGTGCCAGCAGCTCCCAGGACAGGGCCCGGAACGGGGAGCTGTTTTTT	CASSSQDRARNGELFF
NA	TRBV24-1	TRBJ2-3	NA	TGTGCCACCAGTGATCGCCGGGACAACTCAGATACGCAGTATTTT	CATSDRRDNSDTQYF
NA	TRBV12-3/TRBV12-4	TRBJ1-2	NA	TGTGCCAGCAGTTTACCGATGTTAGGCTACACCTTC	CASSLPMLGYTF
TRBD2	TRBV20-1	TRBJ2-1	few	TGCAGTGCGTCCCCGAGTAGCGGGAGTAATGAGCAGTTCTTC	CSASPSSGSNEQFF
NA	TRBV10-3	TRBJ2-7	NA	TGTGCCATCAGTGTCGGGGGTACCTCCTACGAGCAGTACTTC	CAISVGGTSYEQYF
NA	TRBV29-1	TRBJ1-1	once	TGCAGCTCCTCGGGGTCGGCTAAAGCTTTCTTT	CSSSGSAKAFF
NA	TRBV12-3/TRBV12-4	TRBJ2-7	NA	TGTGCCAGCAGTTTTGGGCTAAACTCCTACGAGCAGTACTTC	CASSFGLNSYEQYF
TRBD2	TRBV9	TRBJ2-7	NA	TGTGCCAGCAAACACCTTAGCGGGAGCCGTTCCGAGCAGTACTTC	CASKHLSGSRSEQYF
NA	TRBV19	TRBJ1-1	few	TGTGCCAGTAGTATAGGGATGAACACTGAAGCTTTCTTT	CASSIGMNTEAFF
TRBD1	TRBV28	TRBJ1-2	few	TGTGCCAGCTTCAGCAGGGGGGGTTCTGGCTACACCTTC	CASFSRGGSGYTF
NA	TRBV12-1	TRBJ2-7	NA	TGTGCCAGCAGCTTTCGAGGACACTACTACGAGCAGTACTTC	CASSFRGHYYEQYF
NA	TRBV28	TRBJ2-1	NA	TGTGCCAGCAGTGCGCGATCTTACAATGAGCAGTTCTTC	CASSARSYNEQFF
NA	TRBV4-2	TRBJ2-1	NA	TGTGCCAGCAGCCAAGAGAACAGGGCCTACAATGAGCAGTTCTTC	CASSQENRAYNEQFF
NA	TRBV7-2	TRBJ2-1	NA	TGTGCCAGCAGCTATACGGGCGCAGGAGGAAGCAATGAGCAGTTCTTC	CASSYTGAGGSNEQFF
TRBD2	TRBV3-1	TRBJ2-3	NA	TGTGCCAGCAGCCCCAGGACTAGCGGGAGACTCGAAACAGATACGCAGTATTTT	CASSPRTSGRLETDTQYF
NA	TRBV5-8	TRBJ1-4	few	TGTGCCAGCAGCTCCCCCGGGACGGGTAATGAAAAACTGTTTTTT	CASSSPGTGNEKLFF
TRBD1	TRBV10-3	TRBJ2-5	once	TGTGCCATCAGTGAGTCTCAGGGGGTATTACAGATCCAAGAGACCCAGTACTTC	CAISESQGVLQIQETQYF
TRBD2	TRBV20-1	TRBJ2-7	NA	TGCAGTGCCACAATCGGACTAGCGGCATACTACGAGCAGTACTTC	CSATIGLAAYYEQYF
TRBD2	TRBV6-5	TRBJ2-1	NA	TGTGCCAGCAAAGAGCGGGAGTGGAATGAGCAGTTCTTC	CASKEREWNEQFF
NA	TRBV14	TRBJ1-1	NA	TGTGCCAGCAGCCAAGGACGTCGATTGAACACTGAAGCTTTCTTT	CASSQGRRLNTEAFF
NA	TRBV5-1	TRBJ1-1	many	TGCGCCAGCAGCCCGCAGGTTAACACTGAAGCTTTCTTT	CASSPQVNTEAFF
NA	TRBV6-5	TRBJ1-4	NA	TGTGCCAGCAGTTCCGACAGTCGTGGAAAACTGTTTTTT	CASSSDSRGKLFF
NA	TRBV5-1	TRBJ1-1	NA	TGCGCCAGCTCCCCGGGACACCCAGACACTGAAGCTTTCTTT	CASSPGHPDTEAFF
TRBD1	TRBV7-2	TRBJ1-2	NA	TGTGCCAGCTACCCAGGGGGCGCGGATGGCTACACCTTC	CASYPGGADGYTF
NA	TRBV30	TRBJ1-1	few	TGTGCCTTATCAGCCCCGGGGACTGAAGCTTTCTTT	CALSAPGTEAFF
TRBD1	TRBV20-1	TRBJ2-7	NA	TGCAGTGCTATTGGACAGGGCTACGAGCAGTACTTC	CSAIGQGYEQYF
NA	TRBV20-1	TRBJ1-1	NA	TGCAGTGTGGGCGGCAGAGCACCTTTAGGGAACACTGAAGCTTTCTTT	CSVGGRAPLGNTEAFF
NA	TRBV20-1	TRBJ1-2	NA	TGCAGTGCTAGCTCATGGGGGTCTATTGGCTACACCTTC	CSASSWGSIGYTF
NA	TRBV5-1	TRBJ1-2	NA	TGCGCCAGCAGCTTGGCAAGGGACTATGGCTACACCTTC	CASSLARDYGYTF
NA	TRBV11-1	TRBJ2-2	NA	TGTGCCAGCAGCTTAGTACCAGCTATGGAAAACGGGGAGCTGTTTTTT	CASSLVPAMENGELFF
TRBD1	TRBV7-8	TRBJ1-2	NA	TGTGCCAGCGGACAATGGACAGGGATAGGGCTTTACTATGGCTACACCTTC	CASGQWTGIGLYYGYTF
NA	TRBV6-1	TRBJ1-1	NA	TGTGCCAGCAGTGTAGCCTCCGGGGGGAACACTGAAGCTTTCTTT	CASSVASGGNTEAFF
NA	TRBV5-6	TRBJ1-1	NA	TGTGCCAGCAGCGGGGGCGGGGGAACTGAAGCTTTCTTT	CASSGGGGTEAFF
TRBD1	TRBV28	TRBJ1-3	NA	TGTGCCAGCAGTTTAGGGGACAGGGGTCTTCACTCTGGAAACACCATATATTTT	CASSLGDRGLHSGNTIYF
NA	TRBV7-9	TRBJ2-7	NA	TGTGCCAGCAGCAACCGGGTCAACTACGAGCAGTACTTC	CASSNRVNYEQYF
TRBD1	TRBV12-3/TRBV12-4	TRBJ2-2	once	TGTGCCAGCAGTTCCGACAGGGCAGAGACCGGGGAGCTGTTTTTT	CASSSDRAETGELFF
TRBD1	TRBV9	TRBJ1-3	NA	TGTGCCAGCAGCAGGGACAGCTCTGGAAACACCATATATTTT	CASSRDSSGNTIYF
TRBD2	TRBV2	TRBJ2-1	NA	TGTGCAGATGCCGGGACTAGAGGTGGCAATGAGCAGTTCTTC	CADAGTRGGNEQFF
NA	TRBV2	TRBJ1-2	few	TGTGCCAGCAGTGAGCTCGGGGGCGGCTATGGCTACACCTTC	CASSELGGGYGYTF
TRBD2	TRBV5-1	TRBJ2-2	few	TGCGCCAGCAGCTTGGTTCCGTCTAGCGGAGTGAACACCGGGGAGCTGTTTTTT	CASSLVPSSGVNTGELFF
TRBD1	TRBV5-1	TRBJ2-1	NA	TGCGCCAGCAGCCCTGGTCTCGGGGACAGGGGGCTTTGGGGCTCCTACAATGAGCAGTTCTTC	CASSPGLGDRGLWGSYNEQFF
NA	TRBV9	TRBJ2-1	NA	TGTGCCAGCAGCGTAGGAGCGGACCCTAGGAATGAGCAGTTCTTC	CASSVGADPRNEQFF
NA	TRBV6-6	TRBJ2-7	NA	TGTGCCAGCAGTTCCCCAACCGGGACGGCCTCCTACGAGCAGTACTTC	CASSSPTGTASYEQYF
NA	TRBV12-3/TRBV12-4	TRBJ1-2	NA	TGTGCCAGCAGTTTCACCCCGACAGGCCCTAACTATGGCTACACCTTC	CASSFTPTGPNYGYTF
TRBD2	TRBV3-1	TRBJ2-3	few	TGTGCCAGCAGCCGCCTAGCGGGCACAGATACGCAGTATTTT	CASSRLAGTDTQYF
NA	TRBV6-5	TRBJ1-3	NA	TGTGCCAGCAGTTACTCGAATAGTAGAAACACCATATATTTT	CASSYSNSRNTIYF
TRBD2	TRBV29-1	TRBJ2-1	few	TGCAGCGTGACTCGGGGACTAGCGGACCCGTTCAATGAGCAGTTCTTC	CSVTRGLADPFNEQFF
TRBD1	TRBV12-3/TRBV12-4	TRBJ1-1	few	TGTGCCAGCAGAAGGACAGGGAACACTGAAGCTTTCTTT	CASRRTGNTEAFF
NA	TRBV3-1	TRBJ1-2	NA	TGTGCCAGCAGCCAAGGGGCAGGCGGTAGAGGCTACACCTTC	CASSQGAGGRGYTF